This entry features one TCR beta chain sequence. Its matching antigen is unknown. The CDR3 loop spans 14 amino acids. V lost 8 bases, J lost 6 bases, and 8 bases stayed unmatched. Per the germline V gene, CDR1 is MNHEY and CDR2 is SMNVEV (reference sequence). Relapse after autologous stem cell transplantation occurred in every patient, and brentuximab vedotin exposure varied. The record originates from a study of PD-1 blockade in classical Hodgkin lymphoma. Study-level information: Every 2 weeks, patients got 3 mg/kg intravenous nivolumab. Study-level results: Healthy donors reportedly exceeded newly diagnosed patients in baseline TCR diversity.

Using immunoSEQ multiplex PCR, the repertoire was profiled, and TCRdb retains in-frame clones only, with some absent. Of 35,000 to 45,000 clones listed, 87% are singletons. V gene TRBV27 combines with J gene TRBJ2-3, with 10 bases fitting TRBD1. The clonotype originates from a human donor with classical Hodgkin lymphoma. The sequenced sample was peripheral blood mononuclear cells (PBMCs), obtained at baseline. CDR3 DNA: TGTGCCAGCGGTACGGGACAGGGGAGTGATACGCAGTATTTT. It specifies CASGTGQGSDTQYF.